This T cell receptor beta chain was obtained from a study of shared clonotypes between healthy human individuals. Study conclusions and caveats: Memory subsets had estimated richness that was generally smaller than that of naive subsets. Clonotype sharing among donors, it was expected, would be affected by sequencing depth.

HIV-negative, healthy adults without recent acute infections or vaccinations were the donors. It was across several immunoSEQ plates that each subset's genomic DNA was evenly split. Using immunoSEQ multiplex PCR, the repertoire was profiled, and TCRdb retains in-frame clones only, with some absent. The table lists around 1.6 million clones, 95% to 99% of them singletons. In the case of this clone: Its antigen remains unidentified.

V was shortened by 2 bases and J by 2 bases, with 19 bases between the two germline ends. CDR3 length equals 17 residues. Germline-derived CDR1 and CDR2 are KGHSH and LQKENI. The rearrangement uses TRBV18 and TRBJ2-7; D might be TRBD2 (5 bases). Input material: naive CD4+ T cells sorted from blood. The subset here: CD45RA+ positively selected. The sequence was obtained from a man aged 30 to 45 in good health. The chain's CDR3 is CASSPSTGSYPAYEQYF. CDR3 coding DNA: TGTGCCAGCTCACCAAGTACGGGGTCCTACCCCGCCTACGAGCAGTACTTC.